Listed below are T cell receptor beta chains from one sample, sequenced in a study of PD-1 blockade in classical Hodgkin lymphoma. TCRdb's table, derived via immunoSEQ multiplex PCR, lists solely in-frame clones and lacks some. Here the sample spans several thousand clones, more than 80% being singletons. The sequences come from CD8+ T cells from blood, collected before the fourth cycle of nivolumab. The source of these receptors is a human donor with classical Hodgkin lymphoma. The CDR3 runs from the conserved cysteine through the conserved F or W. The D gene is left open where the match is weak. Expanded clones are given a class, and other clones once, few, many or no size at all.

j_call | clone_size | d_call | v_call | cdr3_aa | cdr3_nt
TRBJ1-1 | medium-sized | . | TRBV15 | CATSRPVGAEAFF | TGTGCCACCAGCAGACCCGTGGGGGCTGAAGCTTTCTTT
TRBJ1-1 | . | . | TRBV21-1 | CASSKALGGTWSVDTEAFF | TGTGCCAGCAGCAAAGCGTTGGGGGGTACTTGGAGTGTGGACACTGAAGCTTTCTTT
TRBJ2-1 | . | . | TRBV4-1 | CASSQHAVAGAAGNEQFF | TGCGCCAGCAGCCAACACGCTGTGGCCGGGGCAGCGGGCAATGAGCAGTTCTTC
TRBJ1-6 | . | TRBD1 | TRBV4-3 | CASSPRGQGALGISPLHF | TGCGCCAGCAGCCCTCGGGGACAGGGGGCCCTGGGGATTTCACCCCTCCACTTT
TRBJ1-2 | . | . | TRBV2 | CASSETQNPLGYTF | TGTGCCAGCAGTGAAACCCAGAACCCACTGGGCTACACCTTC
TRBJ2-3 | . | TRBD1 | TRBV29-1 | CSVEFRGQGTDTQYF | TGCAGCGTTGAATTCAGAGGACAGGGCACAGATACGCAGTATTTT
TRBJ1-5 | large | . | TRBV30 | CAWSVGGRGRQPQHF | TGTGCCTGGAGTGTAGGGGGGAGGGGTCGCCAGCCCCAGCATTTT
TRBJ1-6 | . | TRBD1 | TRBV5-8 | CASSPRGQGALGISPLHF | TGCGCCAGCAGCCCTCGGGGACAGGGGGCCCTGGGGATTTCACCCCTCCACTTT
TRBJ2-1 | . | TRBD2 | TRBV6-5 | CASSYSRLAENEQFF | TGTGCCAGCAGTTACTCCCGACTAGCGGAGAATGAGCAGTTCTTC
TRBJ2-3 | . | . | TRBV4-1 | CASSQPGTEDTQYF | TGCGCCAGCAGCCAACCTGGGACGGAGGATACGCAGTATTTT
TRBJ1-6 | few | . | TRBV2 | CASVRGDRPNSPLHF | TGTGCCAGCGTGAGGGGAGACAGGCCTAATTCACCCCTCCACTTT
TRBJ1-5 | . | . | TRBV2 | CASTGGEVQPQHF | TGTGCCAGCACGGGCGGGGAAGTTCAGCCCCAGCATTTT
TRBJ2-7 | few | . | TRBV19 | CASSIYRGEQYF | TGTGCCAGTAGTATATACCGAGGCGAGCAGTACTTC
TRBJ1-4 | . | TRBD1 | TRBV19 | CASSILGTGGEKLFF | TGTGCCAGTAGTATCCTAGGGACAGGTGGGGAAAAACTGTTTTTT
TRBJ2-7 | once | . | TRBV28 | CASRGGGRLLEQYF | TGTGCCAGCAGAGGGGGGGGGAGGCTCCTCGAGCAGTACTTC
TRBJ2-7 | . | TRBD1 | TRBV4-2 | CASSRGPYEQYF | TGTGCCAGCAGCAGGGGGCCATACGAGCAGTACTTC
TRBJ2-1 | large | . | TRBV10-3 | CAISDVGSGGDNEQFF | TGTGCCATCAGTGATGTAGGGTCAGGAGGGGACAATGAGCAGTTCTTC
TRBJ2-5 | once | . | TRBV19 | CASSMPRDTQETQYF | TGTGCCAGTAGTATGCCCCGGGACACCCAAGAGACCCAGTACTTC
TRBJ1-1 | . | . | TRBV7-6 | CASSYPLHWGAGDTEAFF | TGTGCCAGCAGCTACCCATTACATTGGGGCGCGGGGGACACTGAAGCTTTCTTT
TRBJ1-2 | . | . | TRBV11-2 | CASSPGVRDTIYGYTF | TGTGCCAGCAGCCCAGGGGTCCGGGACACTATCTATGGCTACACCTTC
TRBJ1-5 | large | . | TRBV30 | CAWSGQPQHF | TGTGCCTGGAGTGGGCAGCCCCAGCATTTT
TRBJ2-7 | once | . | TRBV6-5 | CASSLRHSYEQYF | TGTGCCAGCAGTTTAAGGCATTCCTACGAGCAGTACTTC
TRBJ2-7 | . | TRBD2 | TRBV27 | CASSPRLAGVVEQYF | TGTGCCAGCAGTCCTAGACTAGCGGGAGTAGTCGAGCAGTACTTC
TRBJ2-7 | . | . | TRBV4-1 | CASSQDDYMAYEQYF | TGCGCCAGCAGCCAAGACGACTATATGGCCTACGAGCAGTACTTC
TRBJ2-1 | . | . | TRBV19 | CASSSRLEVHNEQFF | TGTGCCAGTAGTAGCCGCTTAGAGGTTCACAATGAGCAGTTCTTC
TRBJ2-5 | . | . | TRBV19 | CASSVSVYQETQYF | TGTGCCAGTAGTGTCTCGGTGTACCAAGAGACCCAGTACTTC
TRBJ2-1 | . | . | TRBV18 | CASSPGTPSYNEQFF | TGTGCCAGCTCACCCGGGACACCGTCCTACAATGAGCAGTTCTTC
TRBJ2-4 | . | TRBD1 | TRBV9 | CASSAGQGAYGIQYF | TGTGCCAGCAGCGCAGGACAGGGGGCGTATGGCATTCAGTACTTC
TRBJ2-1 | few | . | TRBV15 | CATSIGVAGSYEQFF | TGTGCCACCAGCATAGGGGTAGCCGGTAGCTATGAGCAGTTCTTC
TRBJ1-6 | . | . | TRBV28 | CASSLPTSFNSPLHF | TGTGCCAGCAGTTTGCCGACATCTTTTAATTCACCCCTCCACTTT
TRBJ2-7 | . | . | TRBV19 | CASSMVRNYEQYF | TGTGCCAGTAGTATGGTTCGAAACTACGAGCAGTACTTC
TRBJ2-1 | . | TRBD2 | TRBV30 | CAWSRKRAGGENEQFF | TGTGCCTGGAGCAGAAAACGAGCGGGGGGCGAGAATGAGCAGTTCTTC
TRBJ2-7 | . | TRBD1 | TRBV30 | CALSTDWGTETYEQYF | TGTGCCTTATCCACCGACTGGGGGACAGAGACCTACGAGCAGTACTTC
TRBJ1-2 | . | TRBD1 | TRBV27 | CASSSQGAGGYTF | TGTGCCAGCAGTTCACAGGGGGCTGGGGGCTACACCTTC
TRBJ1-4 | . | . | TRBV18 | CASSLGSADATNEKLFF | TGTGCCAGCTCACTGGGTTCGGCAGATGCAACTAATGAAAAACTGTTTTTT
TRBJ2-3 | . | TRBD1 | TRBV2 | CASSPDRGSDTQYF | TGTGCCAGCAGTCCGGACAGGGGGTCAGATACGCAGTATTTT
TRBJ2-5 | once | . | TRBV15 | CATSRVSGETQYF | TGTGCCACCAGCAGGGTATCAGGGGAGACCCAGTACTTC
TRBJ2-5 | large | TRBD1 | TRBV7-6 | CASSRDRKNQETQYF | TGTGCCAGCAGCCGGGACAGGAAAAACCAAGAGACCCAGTACTTC
TRBJ1-2 | . | . | TRBV10-1 | CASSEGGRDGYTF | TGCGCCAGCAGTGAGGGGGGCCGAGATGGCTACACCTTC
TRBJ2-7 | once | TRBD2 | TRBV6-5 | CASHRLAGTYEQYF | TGTGCCTCCCACCGCCTAGCGGGAACCTACGAGCAGTACTTC
TRBJ2-1 | . | . | TRBV19 | CASSTFGGGSYNEQFF | TGTGCCAGTAGTACTTTCGGGGGAGGATCCTACAATGAGCAGTTCTTC
TRBJ1-1 | . | . | TRBV19 | CASSNIGGGVNTEAFF | TGTGCCAGTAGTAATATAGGCGGGGGCGTGAACACTGAAGCTTTCTTT
TRBJ2-7 | . | . | TRBV6-5 | CASSQLGASYEQYF | TGTGCCAGCAGTCAGCTGGGGGCCTCCTACGAGCAGTACTTC
TRBJ1-1 | few | . | TRBV7-9 | CASSLATEAFF | TGTGCCAGCAGCTTAGCTACTGAAGCTTTCTTT
TRBJ2-7 | . | . | TRBV6-1 | CASTFVGTSYEQYF | TGTGCCAGCACTTTTGTTGGGACGTCCTACGAGCAGTACTTC
TRBJ2-6 | . | . | TRBV7-3 | CASSSRGKAGANVLTF | TGTGCCAGCAGCTCCCGGGGAAAGGCTGGGGCCAACGTCCTGACTTTC
TRBJ2-2 | . | . | TRBV27 | CASSFIGFGNTGELFF | TGTGCCAGCAGTTTCATAGGGTTCGGGAACACCGGGGAGCTGTTTTTT
TRBJ2-1 | . | . | TRBV10-3 | CAISTRVPYNEQFF | TGTGCCATCAGTACTAGGGTCCCCTACAATGAGCAGTTCTTC
TRBJ1-6 | few | . | TRBV5-6 | CASSPSWNRGNSPLHF | TGTGCCAGCAGTCCGTCCTGGAATAGAGGGAATTCACCCCTCCACTTT
TRBJ2-7 | . | . | TRBV28 | CASSFFAGYEQYF | TGTGCCAGCAGTTTTTTTGCGGGATACGAGCAGTACTTC